This T cell receptor (beta chain) was found in a study of beta chain features in type 1 diabetes. Reverse transcription of all isolated RNA meant that expressed TCRB transcripts were sequenced. Using immunoSEQ multiplex PCR, the repertoire was profiled, and TCRdb retains in-frame clones only, with some absent. The table includes about 140,000 clones, about 7% detected once. Remarks on this clone: Its specificity is unknown.

V was shortened by 7 bases and J by 2 bases, with 17 bases between the two germline ends. CDR3 length: 15 amino acids. From germline, CDR1 is MDHEN and CDR2 SYDVKM. Whole-study results and caveats: Moderately but significantly shorter TCRB CDR3s were found in Type 1 diabetes patients in all four CD4+ subsets.

The sequence came from a woman in her twenties or thirties in good health. Sequencing was carried out using central memory CD4+ T cells from blood. V and J are TRBV28 and TRBJ2-5; a possible D gene is TRBD2 (6 bases). CDR3 in DNA: TGTGCCAGCAAGTCTCCTCTCGGGGGTCAAGAGACCCAGTACTTC. Its translation: CASKSPLGGQETQYF.